What follows are 23 T cell receptor beta chains derived from one specimen sequenced in a study of Ad26.COV2.S vaccination and SARS-CoV-2 variants. The data were produced by immunoSEQ multiplex PCR, yet TCRdb's version contains in-frame clones alone and is incomplete. The profile covers about 400,000 clones, with 83% appearing a single time and about 7.4% taken by the ten largest. The treatment: around 19 received Ad26.COV2.S at low or high dose, single or two shots; about 5 received placebo; per-sample allocation not given. All samples were drawn on day 63, counting from the first vaccine or placebo injection. Sequencing was performed on peripheral blood, taken in a trial of Ad26.COV2.S vaccine versus placebo. All receptors derive from a person aged 18 to 59 who received the Ad26.COV2.S COVID-19 vaccine or a placebo.

The chain is built from TRBV5-4 and TRBJ2-7, with a possible D match to TRBD2 (6 bases). Germline CDR1 SGHNT, CDR2 YYREEE (reference sequence). Trimming pared 3 bases from V and 5 bases from J, leaving 24 bases between. CDR3 length: 17 residues. Here the CDR3 reads CASSSSPGLIRGHEQYF. The CDR3 DNA reads as TGTGCCAGCAGCTCGTCTCCGGGACTTATCCGTGGTCACGAGCAGTACTTC.

This sequence joins TRBV27 and TRBJ1-3; D is possibly TRBD1 (5 bases). Trimming left V 2 bases short and J 2 bases short, with 7 bases between. The CDR3 has 14 amino acids. Germline-derived CDR1 and CDR2 are MNHEY and SMNVEV (reference sequence). Here the CDR3 reads CASSLGTPGNTIYF. In nucleotides, the CDR3 is TGTGCCAGCAGTTTAGGGACGCCTGGAAACACCATATATTTT.

The CDR3 reads CASSPHNTVGKDEQFF. As DNA, the CDR3 is TGTGCCAGCAGCCCCCACAACACCGTAGGGAAGGATGAGCAGTTCTTC. The rearrangement links TRBV11-3 to TRBJ2-1; no definite D call. The germline CDR1 and CDR2 sequences are SGHNT and YENEEA. CDR3 length: 16 amino acids. Deletions cut 5 bases from V and 8 bases from J, with 22 bases between. Using reference TRBV11-3 and TRBJ2-1 for the parts outside the CDR3, the full variable domain is EAGVVQSPRYKIIEKKQPVAFWCNPISGHNTLYWYLQNLGQGPELLIRYENEEAVDDSQLPKDRFSAERLKGVDSTLKIQPAELGDSAVYLCASSPHNTVGKDEQFFGPGTRLTVL.

DNA for the CDR3: TGCGCCAGCAGCCCCTTAACGACAGATACCGGGGAGCTGTTTTTT. Its protein product is CASSPLTTDTGELFF. J is TRBJ2-2 and V is TRBV5-1; D is perhaps TRBD1 (5 bases). Trimming cost V 4 bases and J 5 bases, with 15 bases left between them. CDR3 length: 15 residues. Looked up from germline, CDR1 is SGHRS and CDR2 is YFSETQ. Variable domain in full (rest from reference TRBV5-1 and TRBJ2-2): KAGVTQTPRYLIKTRGQQVTLSCSPISGHRSVSWYQQTPGQGLQFLFEYFSETQRNKGNFPGRFSGRQFSNSRSEMNVSTLELGDSALYLCASSPLTTDTGELFFGEGSRLTVL.

This clone has more than one count but fewer than ten. The rearrangement links TRBV9 to TRBJ2-2; D remains ambiguous. From germline, CDR1 is SGDLS and CDR2 YYNGEE. V lost 2 bases and J 6 bases, leaving 5 bases between the germline ends. The CDR3 loop spans 12 amino acids. CDR3 sequence (DNA): TGTGCCAGCAGCGTCAGCCCCGGGGAGCTGTTTTTT. Its protein product is CASSVSPGELFF.

V gene TRBV7-9 combines with J gene TRBJ2-2; TRBD2 matches 12 bases. V gave up 5 bases and J gave up 3 bases; unmatched junction bases: 4. The length of the CDR3 is 16 residues. Germline V gene data show CDR1 as SEHNR and CDR2 as FQNEAQ (reference sequence). Here the CDR3 DNA reads TGTGCCAGCAGCCTCCGACTAGCGGGAGACACCGGGGAGCTGTTTTTT. Translating gives CASSLRLAGDTGELFF.

The rearrangement uses TRBV7-8 and TRBJ1-5; TRBD1 might be the D (5 bases). CDR3 length: 16 residues. V lost 6 bases and J lost 4, with 19 bases in between. CDR1 SGHVS and CDR2 FQNEAQ come from the germline V gene. Written as DNA, the CDR3 is TGTGCCAGCAGTCCGACCGGCGGGGGGAAGAATCAGCCCCAGCATTTT. Translating gives CASSPTGGGKNQPQHF.

The chain recombines TRBV29-1 with TRBJ2-7; 11 bases align to TRBD2. Germline CDR1 SQVTM, CDR2 ANQGSEA. The CDR3 has 15 residues. With 7 bases clipped from V and 1 base from J, the junction kept 9 bases outside the gene matches. DNA of the CDR3: TGCAGCGGTGCTCCGACTAGCGGGGAATCCTACGAGCAGTACTTC. It translates to CSGAPTSGESYEQYF.

The chain couples TRBV15 to TRBJ2-7; 7 bases line up with TRBD1. In germline, CDR1 is LNHNV, CDR2 YYDKDF (reference sequence). The junction had 1 base not matched to a gene; V was cut back by 5 bases and J by 0 bases. The CDR3 consists of 13 residues. As DNA, the CDR3 is TGTGCCACCAGCCGGACAGGCTCCTACGAGCAGTACTTC. Its protein product is CATSRTGSYEQYF.

This clone appeared once. V usage is TRBV6-1 and J usage is TRBJ1-2; possible D gene TRBD1, 5 bases. V gave up 3 bases and J gave up 7 bases, with 15 bases separating them. The CDR3 has 14 amino acids. CDR1 is MNHNS, CDR2 SASEGT, per germline. Here the CDR3 reads CASSEGGYTSGYTF. The CDR3 bases are TGTGCCAGCAGTGAGGGGGGGTATACCAGTGGCTACACCTTC.

The gene calls are TRBV5-1 and TRBJ2-7, with TRBD2 matching over 12 bases. The CDR3 covers 15 residues. The ends lost 3 bases at V and 6 bases at J; junction bases unmatched: 7. The V gene's germline CDR1 is SGHRS and CDR2 YFSETQ. The CDR3 nucleotides read TGCGCCAGCAGCTCTCAGCTAGCGGGGGGGCCCGAGCAGTACTTC. Translated: CASSSQLAGGPEQYF. The full variable domain, in which reference TRBV5-1 and TRBJ2-7 provide the parts outside the CDR3, is KAGVTQTPRYLIKTRGQQVTLSCSPISGHRSVSWYQQTPGQGLQFLFEYFSETQRNKGNFPGRFSGRQFSNSRSEMNVSTLELGDSALYLCASSSQLAGGPEQYFGPGTRLTVT.

As regards this clone: The junction departs from germline at one end; a sequencing error may be responsible. The CDR3 here is CASSPITGTALLF. The CDR3 bases are TGTGCCAGCAGTCCCATTACCGGGACAGCCTTACTTTTT. The chain uses TRBV27 and TRBJ1-1, with 7 bases fitting TRBD1. Germline V gene data show CDR1 as MNHEY and CDR2 as SMNVEV (reference sequence). The CDR3 is 13 amino acids.

J is TRBJ2-7 and V is TRBV4-1, with D maybe TRBD1 (5 bases). Trimming cost V 0 bases and J 4 bases, with 10 bases left between them. In germline, CDR1 is MGHRA, CDR2 YSYEKL. The CDR3 sequence is 14 residues long. CDR3 nucleotides: TGCGCCAGCAGCCAAGATGGAACAGGTTACGAGCAGTACTTC. It translates to CASSQDGTGYEQYF.

This clone was seen a single time. The chain couples TRBV6-6 to TRBJ1-1; 8 nucleotides agree with TRBD1. CDR1 and CDR2 (germline): MNHNY, SVGAGI (reference sequence). Unmatched junction bases numbered 6, after V lost 5 bases and J lost 7 bases. This CDR3 spans 13 amino acids. In DNA, the CDR3 is TGTGCCAGCAGTCAGGGGGCCAGGGGTGAAGCTTTCTTT. Translated: CASSQGARGEAFF.

This clone was counted once. The V gene is TRBV5-5, the J gene TRBJ2-1, with no clear D. V gave up 5 bases and J gave up 2 bases, with 14 bases separating them. This CDR3 has 15 amino acids. Germline V gene lookup returns CDR1 SGHKS and CDR2 YYEKEE (reference sequence). CDR3 protein: CASSYATTTYNEQFF. CDR3 DNA sequence: TGTGCCAGCAGTTACGCGACAACAACCTACAATGAGCAGTTCTTC.

The chain employs TRBV27 and TRBJ1-1; TRBD1 aligns across 11 bases. The CDR3 runs 16 residues. The V gene's germline CDR1 is MNHEY and CDR2 SMNVEV (reference sequence). V lost 6 bases to trimming and J lost 4 bases; unmatched junction nucleotides: 10. The CDR3 nucleotides read TGTGCCAGCAGGGGATGGGACAGGGGGGTGATCACTGAAGCTTTCTTT. This encodes CASRGWDRGVITEAFF.

As DNA, the CDR3 is TGTGCCGCAGGACGGATGGGAACCACAGATACGCAGTATTTT. Its protein is CAAGRMGTTDTQYF. The chain employs TRBV28 and TRBJ2-3; D call uncertain. The V end lost 11 bases, the J end lost 2 bases, and 17 bases lay between the germline ends. Germline CDR1 and CDR2: MDHEN and SYDVKM. This CDR3 comprises 14 residues.

Comment on this clone: Other DNA sequences in the same sample also yield this CDR3. This chain links TRBV18 with TRBJ2-7; 9 nucleotides match TRBD1. The CDR3 contains 14 residues. Looked up from germline, CDR1 is KGHSH and CDR2 is LQKENI. With V trimmed by 1 base and J by 4 bases, 2 bases remained unmatched. This CDR3 is CASSPRQGVYEQYF. The CDR3 DNA reads TGTGCCAGCTCACCACGACAGGGGGTGTACGAGCAGTACTTC.

The V call is TRBV15, the J call TRBJ2-7; D is perhaps TRBD1 or TRBD2 (5 bases each). V was clipped by 1 base and J by 11 bases, with 15 bases between them. In germline, CDR1 is LNHNV, CDR2 YYDKDF (reference sequence). The CDR3 totals 13 residues. CDR3 region: CATSRGRDGNKYF. Written as DNA, the CDR3 is TGTGCCACCAGCAGAGGAAGGGACGGAAACAAGTACTTC.

The V and J genes are TRBV6-5 and TRBJ2-3; a possible D gene is TRBD2 (5 bases). The germline V gene encodes CDR1 MNHEY and CDR2 SVGAGI. The CDR3 length is 14 residues. The V end was cut by 2 bases, the J end by 3 bases, with 9 bases between. DNA of the CDR3: TGTGCCAGCAGTTACGGACTCCGAACAGATACGCAGTATTTT. Protein: CASSYGLRTDTQYF.

This clone was counted a few times. The chain recombines TRBV4-3 with TRBJ2-1, with 12 bases identical to TRBD2. In germline, CDR1 is LGHNA, CDR2 YSLEER. The junction had 9 bases not matched to a gene; V was cut back by 1 base and J by 5 bases. The CDR3 is made up of 18 amino acids. The chain's CDR3 is CASSQGLGLAGLDNEQFF. Written as DNA, the CDR3 is TGCGCCAGCAGCCAAGGACTGGGACTAGCGGGCCTAGACAATGAGCAGTTCTTC.

The chain recombines TRBV11-3 with TRBJ2-3, with 11 bases fitting TRBD2. The germline CDR1 and CDR2 sequences are SGHNT and YENEEA. The V and J ends lost 0 bases and 3 bases, in that order; junction bases with no gene match: 2. CDR3 length: 16 amino acids. The CDR3 DNA reads as TGTGCCAGCAGCTTAGACCCTAGCGGGGGGACAGATACGCAGTATTTT. Translating it yields CASSLDPSGGTDTQYF.

This chain links TRBV27 with TRBJ1-1, with D possibly being TRBD1 (6 bases). This CDR3 has 13 amino acids. V gave up 5 bases and J gave up 4 bases, with 11 bases separating them. Looked up from germline, CDR1 is MNHEY and CDR2 is SMNVEV (reference sequence). The CDR3 region has the DNA TGTGCCAGCAGTCCGGGGGCAGGCACTGAAGCTTTCTTT. It is translated as CASSPGAGTEAFF.